The 21 T cell receptor beta chains below all came from one sample that was sequenced in a study of cytomegalovirus exposure and HLA in healthy donors. Using immunoSEQ multiplex PCR, the repertoire was profiled, and TCRdb retains in-frame clones only, with some absent. The sample consists of 100,000 to 150,000 clones, 94% of them appearing once. The sequenced material came from PBMCs. These receptors originate from a woman aged 18-29 years in good health and CMV-seronegative.

The table lists this clone with a count of one. This chain uses TRBV10-3 with TRBJ2-7; 9 positions match TRBD1. The CDR3 runs to 15 residues. Germline V gene sequence: CDR1 ENHRY, CDR2 SYGVKD. With 2 bases clipped from V and 5 bases from J, the junction kept 7 bases outside the gene matches. The CDR3 sequence is CAISETGQGVHEQYF. In nucleotides, the CDR3 is TGTGCCATCAGTGAGACGGGACAGGGAGTCCACGAGCAGTACTTC.

J is TRBJ2-7 and V is TRBV27; TRBD1 aligns across 9 bases. Germline CDR1 and CDR2: MNHEY and SMNVEV (reference sequence). The CDR3 spans 13 residues. Losses at the gene ends were 6 bases for V and 1 base for J; bases not matched to a gene: 1. The CDR3 coding sequence is TGTGCCAGCAGACAGGGGGCATCCTACGAGCAGTACTTC. Amino acids: CASRQGASYEQYF.

The rearrangement links TRBV7-8 to TRBJ2-1, with 7 bases identical to TRBD2. Germline V CDR1 and CDR2: SGHVS, FQNEAQ. V shed 6 bases, J shed 5 bases, and the junction held 7 bases outside the gene matches. The CDR3 is 14 residues long. This chain's CDR3 is CASSLAESNNEQFF. The CDR3 nucleotides read TGTGCCAGCAGTCTAGCGGAGAGTAACAATGAGCAGTTCTTC.

This clone appeared once. The CDR3 loop reads CASSPYTTGTDEQYF. DNA for the CDR3: TGTGCCAGCTCACCTTATACGACAGGGACAGACGAGCAGTACTTC. V is TRBV18 and J is TRBJ2-7; TRBD1 matches 7 bases. CDR3 length: 15 residues. Germline values: CDR1 KGHSH, CDR2 LQKENI. Trimming cost V 3 bases and J 5 bases; bases outside gene matches: 10.

The CDR3 sequence is CASSTYFTSTGNEKLFF. As DNA, the CDR3 is TGTGCCAGCAGCACCTACTTCACCTCGACAGGGAATGAAAAACTGTTTTTT. The V call is TRBV4-2, the J call TRBJ1-4; 7 bases map to TRBD1. V shed 5 bases and J 5 bases; nucleotides not matched to a gene: 14. The CDR3 runs to 17 residues. Germline CDR1 is LGHNA and CDR2 is YNFKEQ.

The chain links TRBV5-5 to TRBJ1-6; D possibly corresponds to TRBD1 (5 bases). Per germline, CDR1 SGHKS and CDR2 YYEKEE (reference sequence). CDR3 length: 14 residues. The germline V and J ends were trimmed by 4 bases and 5 bases, with 10 bases remaining between them. Written as DNA, the CDR3 is TGTGCCAGCAGCAACGGACACGATAATTCACCCCTCCACTTT. This translates into CASSNGHDNSPLHF.

The gene calls are TRBV7-7 and TRBJ2-5; TRBD2 matches at 11 bases. Trimming cost V 5 bases and J 6 bases; bases outside gene matches: 8. CDR1 is SSHAT, CDR2 FNYEAQ, per germline (reference sequence). This CDR3 has 15 amino acids. Written as DNA, the CDR3 is TGTGCCAGCAGCGTTAGCGGGGGGGCCGTCCAGACCCAGTACTTC. Translation gives CASSVSGGAVQTQYF.

The V and J genes are TRBV9 and TRBJ2-7; TRBD1 might be the D (5 bases). There are 14 residues in the CDR3. The V end lost 4 bases, the J end lost 7 bases, and 18 bases lay between the germline ends. The germline gives CDR1 SGDLS, CDR2 YYNGEE. This chain's CDR3 is CASSQSGLGREQYF. The DNA for the CDR3 is TGTGCCAGCAGCCAATCAGGGCTTGGGCGGGAGCAGTACTTC.

The genes are TRBV28 and TRBJ1-4; 9 bases map to TRBD1. CDR3 length: 17 amino acids. CDR1 and CDR2 (germline): MDHEN, SYDVKM. The V segment lost 5 bases and the J segment 0 bases; nucleotides outside the gene matches: 7. CDR3 protein: CASSRTGGLTTNEKLFF. As DNA, the CDR3 is TGTGCCAGCAGTCGAACAGGGGGCCTTACAACTAATGAAAAACTGTTTTTT.

The chain combines TRBV18 with TRBJ2-1, with TRBD2 matching over 7 bases. This CDR3 has 16 amino acids. Germline loops: CDR1 KGHSH, CDR2 LQKENI. Trimming at V came to 3 bases and at J to 5 bases, leaving 10 bases not matched to a gene. The DNA of the CDR3 is TGTGCCAGCTCACCCCTGGAAGCGGGAACGCACAATGAGCAGTTCTTC. This encodes CASSPLEAGTHNEQFF.

The chain recombines TRBV6-4 with TRBJ2-7; D gene uncertain. The CDR3 covers 10 residues. Trimming pared 4 bases from V and 7 bases from J, leaving 5 bases between. Germline values: CDR1 MRHNA, CDR2 SNTAGT. The DNA of the CDR3 is TGTGCCAGCAGTGGCCTAGAGCAGTACTTC. It yields the protein CASSGLEQYF.

The genes are TRBV5-5 and TRBJ2-3, with 9 bases that match TRBD2. The CDR3 spans 16 residues. J was trimmed by 6 bases and V by 6 bases; bases with no gene match: 14. CDR1 SGHKS and CDR2 YYEKEE come from the germline V gene (reference sequence). The CDR3 DNA sequence: TGTGCCAGCAACCAAGAGCCGGCGGGAGGGAGTGATACGCAGTATTTT. Translated, it gives CASNQEPAGGSDTQYF.

Here the CDR3 reads CASGSGGPGDTQYF. The CDR3 coding sequence is TGTGCCAGCGGCTCCGGGGGGCCGGGGGATACGCAGTATTTT. V usage is TRBV9 and J usage is TRBJ2-3; a weak D match, TRBD2 (7 bases). V lost 7 bases and J 6 bases, leaving 18 bases between the germline ends. The CDR3 covers 14 residues. Per germline, CDR1 SGDLS and CDR2 YYNGEE.

The chain is built from TRBV6-5 and TRBJ1-4, with D tentatively TRBD1 (5 bases). V was cut by 0 bases and J by 5 bases, with 10 bases left in between. The CDR3 covers 15 residues. Germline CDR1 reads MNHEY; CDR2 reads SVGAGI. CDR3 nucleotides: TGTGCCAGCAGTTACTCGGGGCACTGGAATGAAAAACTGTTTTTT. Its translation is CASSYSGHWNEKLFF.

V usage is TRBV4-2 and J usage is TRBJ2-7, with 10 bases fitting TRBD1. Germline CDR1 and CDR2: LGHNA and YNFKEQ. The CDR3 contains 14 residues. The J segment lost 2 bases and the V segment lost 6 bases, leaving 4 bases of the junction unmatched. Here the CDR3 reads CASRTGQGTYEQYF. For the CDR3, the DNA is TGTGCCAGCAGGACGGGACAGGGGACCTACGAGCAGTACTTC.

This clone was detected once. The chain uses TRBV27 and TRBJ2-2; weak D call: TRBD2 (6 bases). Per germline, CDR1 MNHEY and CDR2 SMNVEV (reference sequence). Deletions cut 6 bases from V and 4 bases from J, with 27 bases between. There are 19 residues in the CDR3. The DNA of the CDR3 is TGTGCCAGCAGCCTAACCCTGGGACTCTTTCAAGACTTCACCGGGGAGCTGTTTTTT. Translating gives CASSLTLGLFQDFTGELFF.

The rearrangement links TRBV23-1 to TRBJ1-5; D unclear. TRBV23-1 is an ORF for which the function is uncertain. The CDR3 totals 14 residues. Deletions cut 0 bases from V and 4 bases from J, with 7 bases between. In nucleotides, the CDR3 is TGCGCCAGCAGTCAATCTTGGAGTAATCAGCCCCAGCATTTT. As protein: CASSQSWSNQPQHF.

The rearrangement links TRBV7-6 to TRBJ2-2; TRBD1 matches 9 bases. Unmatched junction bases numbered 6, after V lost 6 bases and J lost 4 bases. The CDR3 sequence is 15 residues long. The germline gives CDR1 SGHVS, CDR2 FNYEAQ. The CDR3 is CASRPGQGSTGELFF. The CDR3, as DNA: TGTGCCAGCAGGCCGGGACAGGGATCCACCGGGGAGCTGTTTTTT. Together with reference TRBV7-6 and TRBJ2-2, the CDR3 gives the full variable domain: GAGVSQSPRYKVTKRGQDVALRCDPISGHVSLYWYRQALGQGPEFLTYFNYEAQQDKSGLPNDRFSAERPEGSISTLTIQRTEQRDSAMYRCASRPGQGSTGELFFGEGSRLTVL.

The chain combines TRBV5-5 with TRBJ1-2, with D unresolved. V was shortened by 0 bases and J by 0 bases, with 12 bases between the two germline ends. Germline lookup yields CDR1 SGHKS and CDR2 YYEKEE (reference sequence). This CDR3 is 16 amino acids long. CDR3 nucleotides: TGTGCCAGCAGCTTGGACCCCAGCGATTCTAACTATGGCTACACCTTC. This translates into CASSLDPSDSNYGYTF.

This clone was counted once. The chain employs TRBV10-2 and TRBJ2-7; 7 bases fit TRBD1. CDR1 WSHSY and CDR2 SAAADI come from the germline V gene. V shed 6 bases, J shed 0 bases, and the junction held 8 bases outside the gene matches. The length of the CDR3 is 15 residues. The CDR3 spells CASSIRQGSSYEQYF. The CDR3 DNA is TGCGCCAGCAGCATAAGACAGGGATCCTCCTACGAGCAGTACTTC.

The chain recombines TRBV7-2 with TRBJ1-5; 7 bases match TRBD1. V was clipped by 2 bases and J by 6 bases; unmatched bases: 4. The CDR3 covers 14 residues. Germline V lookup: CDR1 SGHTA, CDR2 FQGNSA. For the CDR3, the DNA is TGTGCCAGCAGCTTACCAGGGGGTATTCAGCCCCAGCATTTT. Its translation: CASSLPGGIQPQHF. Full variable domain (remainder filled in from reference TRBV7-2 and TRBJ1-5): GAGVSQSPSNKVTEKGKDVELRCDPISGHTALYWYRQSLGQGLEFLIYFQGNSAPDKSGLPSDRFSAERTGGSVSTLTIQRTQQEDSAVYLCASSLPGGIQPQHFGDGTRLSIL.